These 16 T cell receptor beta chains came from one sample sequenced in a study of shared clonotypes between healthy human individuals. Sequencing used immunoSEQ multiplex PCR; TCRdb keeps in-frame clones, though not all of them. The data hold about 2 million clones, with around 95% observed a single time. Source material: naive CD4+ T cells sorted from blood. Subset defined: CD45RA+ positively selected. The receptors come from a man aged 18 to 29 in good health.

The chain recombines TRBV25-1 with TRBJ2-7, with D unclear. The length of the CDR3 is 14 residues. Germline V gives CDR1 MGHDK, CDR2 SYGVNS. The V end was cut by 1 base, the J end by 1 base, with 8 bases between. In DNA, the CDR3 is TGTGCCAGCAGTGAATCGAGACATTCCTACGAGCAGTACTTC. Translation: CASSESRHSYEQYF.

The chain couples TRBV5-1 to TRBJ2-7; 7 positions agree with TRBD2. CDR3 length: 13 amino acids. The V gene's germline CDR1 is SGHRS and CDR2 YFSETQ. Trimming cost V 4 bases and J 6 bases; bases outside gene matches: 7. CDR3 nucleotide sequence: TGCGCCAGCAGCGCAAGGACTAGTATCGAGCAGTACTTC. The encoded protein is CASSARTSIEQYF.

The gene calls are TRBV27 and TRBJ2-2; 7 bases agree with TRBD1. CDR3 size: 16 residues. The germline V gene encodes CDR1 MNHEY and CDR2 SMNVEV (reference sequence). The trim removed 0 bases at V and 5 bases at J, leaving 6 bases unmatched. The CDR3 spells CASSLSTGMGTGELFF. The CDR3 region has the DNA TGTGCCAGCAGTTTATCGACAGGGATGGGGACCGGGGAGCTGTTTTTT.

The chain combines TRBV7-8 with TRBJ1-5, with 7 bases fitting TRBD1. Germline V gene lookup returns CDR1 SGHVS and CDR2 FQNEAQ. With V trimmed by 5 bases and J by 5 bases, 9 bases remained unmatched. CDR3 length equals 15 residues. The CDR3 DNA is TGTGCCAGCAGCGAAAGAGACAGGGCATATCAGCCCCAGCATTTT. As protein: CASSERDRAYQPQHF.

The rearrangement joins TRBV2 to TRBJ1-3, with D possibly TRBD1 on 6 matching bases. The CDR3 has 16 amino acids. Germline V gene data show CDR1 as SNHLY and CDR2 as FYNNEI. Trimming removed 5 bases at V and 0 bases at J, with 14 bases between. The DNA for the CDR3 is TGTGCCAGCAGTCAGGGAGACAGGTTCTCTGGAAACACCATATATTTT. Translating gives CASSQGDRFSGNTIYF.

The chain uses TRBV6-5 and TRBJ1-4, with TRBD1 matching over 8 bases. V dropped 2 bases and J dropped 8; count of bases not matched to a gene: 10. The length of the CDR3 is 16 residues. Germline CDR1 and CDR2: MNHEY and SVGAGI. CDR3: CASSYGTGTGEEKLFF. CDR3 DNA: TGTGCCAGCAGTTACGGTACCGGGACAGGAGAGGAAAAACTGTTTTTT.

The genes are TRBV13 and TRBJ2-5; D gene uncertain. The germline gives CDR1 PRHDT, CDR2 FYEKMQ (reference sequence). Trimming took off 2 bases at V and 5 bases at J, with 9 bases between the two ends. The CDR3 is 13 residues long. CDR3 coding DNA: TGTGCCAGCAGCTTACGCCCACCGGAGACCCAGTACTTC. It is translated as CASSLRPPETQYF.

The chain recombines TRBV6-6 with TRBJ1-1; 7 nucleotides match TRBD1. Germline V lookup: CDR1 MNHNY, CDR2 SVGAGI (reference sequence). The CDR3 spans 14 residues. The trim removed 6 bases at V and 4 bases at J, leaving 8 bases unmatched. The CDR3 DNA follows: TGTGCCAGCAGCCTACAGGGGCTGGGCACTGAAGCTTTCTTT. Residues: CASSLQGLGTEAFF.

The chain employs TRBV10-1 and TRBJ2-4, with D possibly matching TRBD1 (6 bases). The CDR3 sequence is 12 residues long. V lost 2 bases, J lost 9 bases, and 8 bases lay in between. CDR1 is WNHNN, CDR2 SYGVQD, per germline (reference sequence). The CDR3 nucleotides are TGCGCCAGCAGTGAGGGGACAAGCATTCAGTACTTC. Its protein product is CASSEGTSIQYF.

This chain joins TRBV19 and TRBJ1-4; 8 bases are shared with TRBD1. The CDR3 consists of 14 residues. Germline loops: CDR1 LNHDA, CDR2 SQIVND (reference sequence). J gave up 8 bases and V 0 bases, and 2 bases lay outside the gene matches. The CDR3 region has the DNA TGTGCCAGTAGTATAGAAGGACAGGGAGAAAAACTGTTTTTT. It codes for CASSIEGQGEKLFF.

The chain carries TRBV4-1 and TRBJ1-2; 7 bases match TRBD1. Germline V gene lookup returns CDR1 MGHRA and CDR2 YSYEKL. V shed 1 base and J 3 bases; nucleotides not matched to a gene: 5. CDR3 length: 15 amino acids. The CDR3 spells CASSQAARGDYGYTF. Here the CDR3 DNA reads TGCGCCAGCAGCCAAGCTGCCAGGGGGGACTATGGCTACACCTTC.

The chain is built from TRBV10-3 and TRBJ2-2; D is tentatively TRBD1 or TRBD2 (5 bases each). Germline V gene lookup returns CDR1 ENHRY and CDR2 SYGVKD. V was cut by 6 bases and J by 2 bases, with 13 bases left in between. The CDR3 loop spans 15 amino acids. The CDR3 loop is CAISDGTTNTGELFF. In nucleotides, the CDR3 is TGTGCCATCAGCGACGGGACCACTAACACCGGGGAGCTGTTTTTT.

V is TRBV4-1 and J is TRBJ1-2, with D perhaps TRBD1 (6 bases). V lost 8 bases, J lost 3 bases, and 19 bases lay in between. CDR3 length equals 15 residues. Germline CDR1 and CDR2: MGHRA and YSYEKL. The CDR3 DNA reads as TGCGCCAGCCCAGGGCCACAGGGAGTCTACTATGGCTACACCTTC. This gives the protein CASPGPQGVYYGYTF.

The rearrangement links TRBV10-3 to TRBJ1-2; maybe TRBD1 (5 bases). The germline gives CDR1 ENHRY, CDR2 SYGVKD. V lost 2 bases to trimming and J lost 0 bases, with 13 bases between them. The CDR3 extends over 16 amino acids. CDR3 DNA sequence: TGTGCCATCAGTGAGCTCAACAGGTCCCCTAACTATGGCTACACCTTC. The encoded protein is CAISELNRSPNYGYTF.

The V and J genes are TRBV2 and TRBJ2-1; 15 bases align to TRBD2. Germline lookup yields CDR1 SNHLY and CDR2 FYNNEI. This CDR3 region has 21 residues. Germline trimming cut 6 bases from V and 0 bases from J; bases unmatched to any gene: 15. CDR3 sequence reads: CASRGLAGGPRPSDSYNEQFF. Written as DNA, the CDR3 is TGTGCCAGCAGAGGACTAGCGGGAGGGCCACGTCCGAGCGACTCCTACAATGAGCAGTTCTTC.

This rearrangement joins TRBV5-1 to TRBJ2-1; D may be TRBD1 (6 bases). The CDR3 length is 15 residues. V was clipped by 0 bases and J by 6 bases, with 13 bases between them. The germline CDR1 and CDR2 sequences are SGHRS and YFSETQ. As DNA, the CDR3 is TGCGCCAGCAGCTTGGCCGACAGGAATGTCAATGAGCAGTTCTTC. Protein product: CASSLADRNVNEQFF.